This TCR beta chain was sequenced during a study of blood T cell repertoires in COVID-19. As for the study in general: The United States, Italy and Spain provided the acute and convalescent COVID-19 samples. Sample material is recorded as cDNA or gDNA derived from T cells, B-cell-depleted T cells, or PBMCs.

Original methodology: Estimates of nucleated cell counts were drawn from the amplification of reference gene primers. Produced via immunoSEQ multiplex PCR; TCRdb's table is partial and in-frame only. The DNA was the basis for D and trimming; V, J and clone size are from that table. The sample carries approximately 61,000 clones, under 85% recorded once. Germline V gives CDR1 SGHNT, CDR2 YENEEA. The V end lost 5 bases, the J end lost 4 bases, and 14 bases lay between the germline ends. This CDR3 is built from 14 residues. This clone was observed a handful of times. This sequence was found in a woman between 65 and 79 years old with acute or convalescent COVID-19. The rearrangement links TRBV11-3 to TRBJ1-2; unclear D gene. The specimen was peripheral blood. CDR3 bases: TGTGCCAGCAGCCCAACCGCAGGTTCCTATGGCTACACCTTC. Encoded protein: CASSPTAGSYGYTF. The full variable domain, completed using reference TRBV11-3 and TRBJ1-2, is EAGVVQSPRYKIIEKKQPVAFWCNPISGHNTLYWYLQNLGQGPELLIRYENEEAVDDSQLPKDRFSAERLKGVDSTLKIQPAELGDSAVYLCASSPTAGSYGYTFGSGTRLTVV.